This is a list of T cell receptor beta chains from one sample in a study of cytomegalovirus exposure and HLA in healthy donors. Here immunoSEQ multiplex PCR was the method, and the copy in TCRdb shows in-frame clones only, minus some. The table has around 220,000 clones, around 85% seen once. Specimen: PBMCs. These receptors were collected from a girl aged 2-10 years in good health and CMV-seronegative. CDR3s include the opening cysteine and the closing phenylalanine or tryptophan. The D gene is left open where the match is weak. A clone size is listed for some rows: how often the clone was seen (once, few, many), or a class if it is expanded.

few,TRBV5-1,TRBJ2-1,TRBD1,TGCGCCAGCAGCGTTCAGGGGGCGAGCAATGAGCAGTTCTTC,CASSVQGASNEQFF
.,TRBV18,TRBJ1-6,.,TGTGCCAGCTCACCGGAGCAACCGATAAATTCACCCCTCCACTTT,CASSPEQPINSPLHF
once,TRBV10-1,TRBJ2-2,TRBD2,TGCGCCAGCAGCCTAGCGGGAGCCGGGGAGCTGTTTTTT,CASSLAGAGELFF
few,TRBV9,TRBJ2-3,TRBD2,TGTGCCAGCAGCGTAGTTCTAGCGGGGGCGGCAGATACGCAGTATTTT,CASSVVLAGAADTQYF
.,TRBV5-1,TRBJ2-1,.,TGCGCCAGCAGCTTGGTCCTCTCCTACAATGAGCAGTTCTTC,CASSLVLSYNEQFF
.,TRBV5-1,TRBJ2-1,TRBD2,TGCGCCAGCAGCTTGGAATTGGCACTAGCGGCGAATGAGCAGTTCTTC,CASSLELALAANEQFF
.,TRBV20-1,TRBJ2-7,.,TGCAGTGCTAGTACTACATACGAGCAGTACTTC,CSASTTYEQYF
.,TRBV29-1,TRBJ2-3,.,TGCAGCGTTGAAGGAATAGGCAAGAAGACAGCAGATACGCAGTATTTT,CSVEGIGKKTADTQYF
few,TRBV6-4,TRBJ1-2,.,TGTGCCAGCAGTGACTCCAGGGGAGTAGGAGGCTACACCTTC,CASSDSRGVGGYTF
once,TRBV5-6,TRBJ1-2,.,TGTGCCAGCAGCTTGCTGGGCTCCTATGGCTACACCTTC,CASSLLGSYGYTF
.,TRBV7-2,TRBJ2-1,.,TGTGCCAGCAGCTTAGTCCTAAACTCCTACAATGAGCAGTTCTTC,CASSLVLNSYNEQFF
.,TRBV7-9,TRBJ1-2,TRBD1,TGTGCCGGGACAGGGAGGAGCGGCTACACCTTC,CAGTGRSGYTF
.,TRBV25-1,TRBJ2-2,TRBD1,TGTGCCAGCAGTCTCCGGGACAGGGCCACCGGGGAGCTGTTTTTT,CASSLRDRATGELFF
.,TRBV30,TRBJ1-1,.,TGTGCCTGGAGTGTTGATGGACACATGACTGAAGCTTTCTTT,CAWSVDGHMTEAFF
.,TRBV2,TRBJ2-1,.,TGTGCCAGCAGTGAAGGTGTAAATGAGCAGTTCTTC,CASSEGVNEQFF
.,TRBV7-3,TRBJ2-1,.,TGTGCCAGCAGCCCCAGCAGGGAAAATGAGCAGTTCTTC,CASSPSRENEQFF
.,TRBV25-1,TRBJ1-2,.,TGTGCCAGCAGCCAGGGCGGTAACTATGGCTACACCTTC,CASSQGGNYGYTF
.,TRBV5-1,TRBJ2-5,TRBD2,TGCGCCAGCAGCCCCACCCGGACTAGCGGGAGCATAGAGACCCAGTACTTC,CASSPTRTSGSIETQYF
.,TRBV7-6,TRBJ2-5,.,TGTGCCAGCAGCTTAGGGGCAGAGACCCAGTACTTC,CASSLGAETQYF
.,TRBV19,TRBJ1-3,.,TGTGCCAGTTGCGCAGGGAACGGAAACACCATATATTTT,CASCAGNGNTIYF
.,TRBV6-5,TRBJ2-7,.,TGTGCCAGCAGTTCAAACTCCTCGGTTACCTCTTACGAGCAGTACTTC,CASSSNSSVTSYEQYF
few,TRBV27,TRBJ2-7,.,TGTGCCAGCAGTTTAATAGGGAGACCTCCCTACGAGCAGTACTTC,CASSLIGRPPYEQYF
.,TRBV6-6,TRBJ2-7,.,TGTGCCGGGGGGCATGGGCTAGCAGGGGGAGGGCAGTACTTC,CAGGHGLAGGGQYF
.,TRBV6-1,TRBJ2-7,.,TGTGCCAGCAGTGTAATGACAGGCGGGTTCTACGAGCAGTACTTC,CASSVMTGGFYEQYF